What follows are 3 T cell receptor beta chains derived from one specimen sequenced in a study of shared clonotypes between healthy human individuals. Terminally differentiated effector memory CD45RA+ cells were left out of the naive CD8 fraction, which was CD45RO-negative and positively selected for CCR7. TCRdb's copy holds only in-frame clones and misses some; the assay was immunoSEQ multiplex PCR. The sample gives about 820,000 clones, roughly 92% of which show up once; around 24% is in the top ten. The sample consisted of naive CD8+ T cells sorted from blood. The receptors originated from a man aged 25-40 years in good health.

V usage is TRBV27 and J usage is TRBJ2-3, with D unresolved. This CDR3 contains 14 residues. V was trimmed by 5 bases and J by 3 bases, leaving 12 bases between them. Germline CDR1 and CDR2: MNHEY and SMNVEV (reference sequence). The CDR3 DNA sequence: TGTGCCAGCAGTGAAGCGCTAGAGACAGATACGCAGTATTTT. Its translation: CASSEALETDTQYF.

V gene TRBV4-2 combines with J gene TRBJ2-1, with D uncertain. This CDR3 is 13 amino acids long. From germline, CDR1 is LGHNA and CDR2 YNFKEQ. Trimming pared 5 bases from V and 7 bases from J, leaving 12 bases between. CDR3 coding DNA: TGTGCCAGCAGCGCACGTAATTGGAATGAGCAGTTCTTC. Translation gives CASSARNWNEQFF.

The gene calls are TRBV27 and TRBJ1-2; 10 bases agree with TRBD1. The CDR3 is made up of 18 amino acids. Trimming removed 6 bases from V and 4 bases from J; junction bases left unmatched: 17. Per germline, CDR1 MNHEY and CDR2 SMNVEV (reference sequence). The CDR3 DNA follows: TGTGCCAGCAGGGATCCTTCGGGACAGGGGATAGGAGGCTATGGCTACACCTTC. Encoded protein: CASRDPSGQGIGGYGYTF.